Shown below are 20 T cell receptor beta chains from a single sample sequenced in a study of shared clonotypes between healthy human individuals. This table comes from immunoSEQ multiplex PCR, and its TCRdb copy is limited to in-frame clones, with some not included. Altogether about 1 million clones are present, around 76% being singletons, with the ten largest covering about 1.4%. Sequencing used memory CD4+ T cells sorted from blood. The subset denotes: CD45RA-negative fraction. The source of these receptors is a man aged 18 to 29 in good health.

The V call is TRBV5-1, the J call TRBJ1-5, with 10 nucleotides matching TRBD1. V was pared by 0 bases and J by 2 bases, with 2 bases of the junction left unmatched. The CDR3 length is 16 residues. Per the germline V gene, CDR1 is SGHRS and CDR2 is YFSETQ. The CDR3 DNA is TGCGCCAGCAGCTTGGAAGGGACAGGGGGCAATCAGCCCCAGCATTTT. Its protein is CASSLEGTGGNQPQHF.

The rearrangement uses TRBV4-3 and TRBJ2-2; perhaps D is TRBD1 or TRBD2 (5 bases each). Trimming shortened V by 3 bases and J by 2 bases, and 13 bases separated the two germline ends. Germline lookup yields CDR1 LGHNA and CDR2 YSLEER. The CDR3 consists of 16 residues. The CDR3 here is CASSQRGLLNTGELFF. The CDR3 nucleotides are TGCGCCAGCAGCCAGAGGGGTCTCCTCAACACCGGGGAGCTGTTTTTT.

The chain links TRBV2 to TRBJ1-2; no definite D call. CDR1 SNHLY and CDR2 FYNNEI come from the germline V gene. The V gene lost 7 bases and the J gene lost 5 bases, with 11 bases spanning the gap. This CDR3 contains 12 residues. In nucleotides, the CDR3 is TGTGCCAGCACCGGACTGTTTTATGGCTACACCTTC. This codes for CASTGLFYGYTF.

On this clone: The germline gene is not matched at one end of the junction; a read error may be the cause. The chain has TRBV7-7 and TRBJ2-5, with 7 bases aligning to TRBD1. The CDR3 loop spans 14 amino acids. Per germline, CDR1 SSHAT and CDR2 FNYEAQ (reference sequence). Here the CDR3 DNA reads TGTGCTAGCAGCCTGAGACAGGGTGGAGAGACCCAGTACTTC. Amino acid sequence: CASSLRQGGETQYF.

This sequence joins TRBV6-5 and TRBJ2-1; no definite D call. V gave up 7 bases and J gave up 4 bases, with 5 bases separating them. Germline V gene sequence: CDR1 MNHEY, CDR2 SVGAGI. The CDR3 runs to 11 residues. Here the CDR3 DNA reads TGTGCCAGCAAAGGGTACAATGAGCAGTTCTTC. This encodes CASKGYNEQFF.

In regard to this clone: The sample has other DNA sequences that encode this CDR3 too. The rearrangement uses TRBV5-1 and TRBJ2-3, with 8 bases identical to TRBD2. CDR3 length: 15 amino acids. Trimming cost V 0 bases and J 4 bases; bases outside gene matches: 4. The germline V gene has CDR1 SGHRS and CDR2 YFSETQ. The CDR3 region has the DNA TGCGCCAGCAGCTTGGCGGGGGGGCCGCCAGATACGCAGTATTTT. Protein: CASSLAGGPPDTQYF.

As for this clone: Other nucleotide sequences in the sample specify the same CDR3. The CDR3 nucleotides are TGTGCCAGCTCACCACCAGGGGGAATAACTGAAGCTTTCTTT. Its protein product is CASSPPGGITEAFF. The chain recombines TRBV18 with TRBJ1-1, with TRBD1 as a possible D gene (6 bases). Germline lookup yields CDR1 KGHSH and CDR2 LQKENI. This CDR3 is built from 14 residues. Trimming removed 0 bases at V and 5 bases at J, with 10 bases between.

In this sample, this clone turned up a few times. V and J are TRBV19 and TRBJ1-2; possible D gene TRBD1, 5 bases. This CDR3 has 12 amino acids. Between the trimmed V and J ends, which lost 6 bases and 8 bases, there was a span of 13 bases. The germline V gene has CDR1 LNHDA and CDR2 SQIVND (reference sequence). The CDR3 here is CASSSRVGGYTF. The CDR3 DNA reads as TGTGCCAGTAGCTCCAGGGTAGGAGGCTACACCTTC.

There are a few counts of this clone. The rearrangement uses TRBV6-1 and TRBJ1-2; D remains ambiguous. Germline CDR1 MNHNS, CDR2 SASEGT. CDR3 length: 13 residues. With 4 bases removed from V and 1 base from J, the gap between germline ends came to 7 bases. CDR3 loop: CASSVSRNYGYTF. In DNA, the CDR3 is TGTGCCAGCAGTGTAAGTCGTAACTATGGCTACACCTTC.

The chain couples TRBV4-3 to TRBJ2-3, with unresolved D. The CDR3 totals 15 residues. V lost 0 bases and J 4 bases, leaving 11 bases between the germline ends. CDR1 and CDR2 (germline): LGHNA, YSLEER. The CDR3 DNA sequence: TGCGCCAGCAGCCAAGAGCTAGGCGCGGCAGATACGCAGTATTTT. Translation gives CASSQELGAADTQYF.

The rearrangement uses TRBV5-1 and TRBJ2-1; 9 nucleotides align to TRBD2. The V gene's germline CDR1 is SGHRS and CDR2 YFSETQ. This CDR3 comprises 16 residues. The junction had 8 bases not matched to a gene; V was cut back by 4 bases and J by 3 bases. The CDR3 coding sequence is TGCGCCAGCAGCCTGGGGGCTAGCGGGATCTACAATGAGCAGTTCTTC. This encodes CASSLGASGIYNEQFF. Full variable domain (outside the CDR3, taken from reference TRBV5-1 and TRBJ2-1): KAGVTQTPRYLIKTRGQQVTLSCSPISGHRSVSWYQQTPGQGLQFLFEYFSETQRNKGNFPGRFSGRQFSNSRSEMNVSTLELGDSALYLCASSLGASGIYNEQFFGPGTRLTVL.

Comment on this clone: Other DNA sequences of this sample code for an identical CDR3. The DNA of the CDR3 is TGTGCCAGCAGCTACAAGGATACGCAGTATTTT. Protein sequence: CASSYKDTQYF. V usage is TRBV7-2 and J usage is TRBJ2-3; D is undetermined. From germline, CDR1 is SGHTA and CDR2 FQGNSA. Trimming took 4 bases from V and 6 from J, leaving 5 bases between them. The CDR3 consists of 11 residues.

The CDR3 loop is CASSLRVAKETQYF. The CDR3 DNA sequence: TGTGCCAGCAGCTTACGAGTTGCTAAAGAGACCCAGTACTTC. The chain recombines TRBV7-8 with TRBJ2-5, with D unclear. The ends were cut back, 2 bases at V and 3 bases at J, with 10 bases in the middle. This CDR3 has 14 residues. From germline, CDR1 is SGHVS and CDR2 FQNEAQ.

The chain is built from TRBV6-5 and TRBJ1-3; 7 bases match TRBD1. J gave up 1 base and V 2 bases, and 5 bases lay outside the gene matches. The V gene's germline CDR1 is MNHEY and CDR2 SVGAGI. The CDR3 spans 16 residues. Here the CDR3 DNA reads TGTGCCAGCAGTTACGGACAGGCGGTTTCTGGAAACACCATATATTTT. Encoded protein: CASSYGQAVSGNTIYF.

This sequence joins TRBV5-1 and TRBJ2-6, with D hard to call. The V and J ends lost 4 bases and 1 base respectively, with 12 bases between them. The CDR3 loop spans 16 amino acids. Germline assignment: CDR1 SGHRS and CDR2 YFSETQ. The DNA of the CDR3 is TGCGCCAGCAGCGCTGGTCTGGGTTCTGGGGCCAACGTCCTGACTTTC. It yields the protein CASSAGLGSGANVLTF.

The chain employs TRBV6-4 and TRBJ2-3; 9 nucleotides match TRBD2. Trimming cost V 5 bases and J 5 bases; bases outside gene matches: 5. CDR1 and CDR2 from the germline V gene are MRHNA and SNTAGT. This CDR3 contains 14 residues. CDR3 loop: CASSIAGAGDTQYF. DNA for the CDR3: TGTGCCAGCAGTATAGCGGGAGCGGGAGATACGCAGTATTTT.

The V gene is TRBV14, the J gene TRBJ2-4; a possible D gene is TRBD2 (6 bases). CDR3 length: 16 residues. With 0 bases removed from V and 6 bases from J, the gap between germline ends came to 15 bases. In germline, CDR1 is SGHDN, CDR2 FVKESK. In DNA, the CDR3 is TGTGCCAGCAGCCAAGATGGGGGGAGTAGCCTAAACATTCAGTACTTC. Translating gives CASSQDGGSSLNIQYF.

This sequence joins TRBV19 and TRBJ2-1; maybe TRBD2 (6 bases). CDR1 LNHDA and CDR2 SQIVND come from the germline V gene (reference sequence). The CDR3 extends over 13 amino acids. V was shortened by 5 bases and J by 10 bases, with 15 bases between the two germline ends. The CDR3 DNA is TGTGCCAGTAGTCCCGGGATTGGGGGGGAGCAGTTCTTC. It translates to CASSPGIGGEQFF. Drawing the rest from reference TRBV19 and TRBJ2-1, the complete variable domain is DGGITQSPKYLFRKEGQNVTLSCEQNLNHDAMYWYRQDPGQGLRLIYYSQIVNDFQKGDIAEGYSVSREKKESFPLTVTSAQKNPTAFYLCASSPGIGGEQFFGPGTRLTVL.

To note about this clone: Other DNA sequences in the same sample also yield this CDR3. The chain recombines TRBV10-2 with TRBJ2-7; no definite D call. Germline V gene data show CDR1 as WSHSY and CDR2 as SAAADI. The CDR3 runs 12 residues. V was shortened by 3 bases and J by 2 bases, with 5 bases between the two germline ends. CDR3 coding DNA: TGCGCCAGCAGTGAAGAGACCTACGAGCAGTACTTC. Amino acids: CASSEETYEQYF.

This clone has only one observation. The V gene is TRBV29-1, the J gene TRBJ2-5, with 10 bases that match TRBD2. The CDR3 has 15 residues. Per germline, CDR1 SQVTM and CDR2 ANQGSEA. J gave up 5 bases and V 6 bases, and 12 bases lay outside the gene matches. In nucleotides, the CDR3 is TGCAGCGTCAGGGGCCTAGCGGGAGTTGGGGAGACCCAGTACTTC. Translated, it gives CSVRGLAGVGETQYF.